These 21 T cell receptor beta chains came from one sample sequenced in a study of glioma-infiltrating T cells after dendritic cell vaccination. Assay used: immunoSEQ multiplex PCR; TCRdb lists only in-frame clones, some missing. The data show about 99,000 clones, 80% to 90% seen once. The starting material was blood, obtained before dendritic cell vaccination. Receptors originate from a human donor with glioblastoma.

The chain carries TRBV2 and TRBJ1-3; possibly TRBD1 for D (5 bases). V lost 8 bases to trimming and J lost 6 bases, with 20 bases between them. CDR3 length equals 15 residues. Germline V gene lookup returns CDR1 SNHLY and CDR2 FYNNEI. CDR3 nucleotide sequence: TGTGCCAGCGGGGACCCGGGACTCCCCTTAAACACCATATATTTT. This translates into CASGDPGLPLNTIYF.

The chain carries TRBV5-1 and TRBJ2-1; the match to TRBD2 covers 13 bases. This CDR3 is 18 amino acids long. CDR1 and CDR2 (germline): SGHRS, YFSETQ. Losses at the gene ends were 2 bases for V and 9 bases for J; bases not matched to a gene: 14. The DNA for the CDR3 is TGCGCCAGCAGCTTCGGCACTAGCGGGGGGGCCAGGTTTGGTGAGCAGTTCTTC. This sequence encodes CASSFGTSGGARFGEQFF.

The CDR3: CASSRRTGISYEQYF. The CDR3 region has the DNA TGTGCCAGCAGCCGAAGGACAGGAATCTCCTACGAGCAGTACTTC. This rearrangement joins TRBV5-6 to TRBJ2-7; 7 bases align to TRBD1. The germline CDR1 and CDR2 sequences are SGHDT and YYEEEE. CDR3 length: 15 residues. V gave up 4 bases and J gave up 0 bases; unmatched junction bases: 7. Full variable domain (remainder filled in from reference TRBV5-6 and TRBJ2-7): DAGVTQSPTHLIKTRGQQVTLRCSPKSGHDTVSWYQQALGQGPQFIFQYYEEEERQRGNFPDRFSGHQFPNYSSELNVNALLLGDSALYLCASSRRTGISYEQYFGPGTRLTVT.

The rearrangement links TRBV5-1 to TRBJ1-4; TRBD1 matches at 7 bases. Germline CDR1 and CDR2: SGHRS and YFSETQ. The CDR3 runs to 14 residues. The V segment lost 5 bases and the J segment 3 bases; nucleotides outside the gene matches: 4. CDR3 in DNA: TGCGCCAGCAGATTTAGGGGGCCTAATGAAAAACTGTTTTTT. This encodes CASRFRGPNEKLFF.

The CDR3 sequence: CASSLVQGGNSPLHF. CDR3 DNA sequence: TGTGCCAGCAGCTTAGTACAGGGTGGGAATTCACCCCTCCACTTT. This chain connects TRBV7-8 to TRBJ1-6, with D maybe TRBD1 (6 bases). Germline CDR1 SGHVS, CDR2 FQNEAQ. The CDR3 length is 15 residues. V shed 1 base and J shed 7 bases, with 11 bases lying between them.

The CDR3 reads CASSQGQGGGYTF. CDR3 bases: TGCGCCAGCAGCCAAGGGCAGGGGGGTGGCTACACCTTC. V is TRBV4-3 and J is TRBJ1-2; 7 nucleotides agree with TRBD1. The junction had 3 bases not matched to a gene; V was cut back by 1 base and J by 7 bases. The CDR3 is made up of 13 amino acids. Germline V gene sequence: CDR1 LGHNA, CDR2 YSLEER.

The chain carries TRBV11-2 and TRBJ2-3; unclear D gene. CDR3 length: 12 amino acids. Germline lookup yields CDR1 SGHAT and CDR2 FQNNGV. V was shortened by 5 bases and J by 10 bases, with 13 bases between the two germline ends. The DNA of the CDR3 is TGTGCCAGCAGCACCGTTTCGGGTGCGCAGTATTTT. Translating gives CASSTVSGAQYF.

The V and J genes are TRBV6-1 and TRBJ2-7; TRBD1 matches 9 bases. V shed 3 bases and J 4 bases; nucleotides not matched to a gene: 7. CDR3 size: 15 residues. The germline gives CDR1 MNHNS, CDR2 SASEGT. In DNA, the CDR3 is TGTGCCAGCAGTGATCCTGTGGGACAGGGTTACGAGCAGTACTTC. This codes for CASSDPVGQGYEQYF.

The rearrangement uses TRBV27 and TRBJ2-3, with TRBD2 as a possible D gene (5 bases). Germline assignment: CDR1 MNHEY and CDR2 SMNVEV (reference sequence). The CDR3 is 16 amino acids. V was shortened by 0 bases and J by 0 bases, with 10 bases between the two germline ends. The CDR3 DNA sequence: TGTGCCAGCAGTTTATCCAAGGGCGGGAGCACAGATACGCAGTATTTT. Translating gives CASSLSKGGSTDTQYF.

The CDR3 reads CASSTYGSGAGNEQFF. The CDR3 DNA reads as TGTGCCAGCAGCACCTACGGAAGCGGGGCTGGGAATGAGCAGTTCTTC. The rearrangement uses TRBV11-2 and TRBJ2-1; TRBD2 matches 7 bases. J was trimmed by 7 bases and V by 5 bases; bases with no gene match: 14. Germline-derived CDR1 and CDR2 are SGHAT and FQNNGV. The CDR3 covers 16 residues.

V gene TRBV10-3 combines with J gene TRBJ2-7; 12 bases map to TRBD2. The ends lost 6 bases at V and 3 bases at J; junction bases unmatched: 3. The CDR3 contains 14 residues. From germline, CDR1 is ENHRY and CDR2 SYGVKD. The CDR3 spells CAIRGLAGSYEQYF. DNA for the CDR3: TGTGCCATCAGAGGACTAGCGGGGAGCTACGAGCAGTACTTC.

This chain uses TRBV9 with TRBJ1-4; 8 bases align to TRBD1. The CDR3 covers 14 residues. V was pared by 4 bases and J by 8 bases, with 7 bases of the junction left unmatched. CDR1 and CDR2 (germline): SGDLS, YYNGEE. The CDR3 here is CASSRGTGREKLFF. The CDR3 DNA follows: TGTGCCAGCAGCAGAGGGACAGGTAGGGAAAAACTGTTTTTT. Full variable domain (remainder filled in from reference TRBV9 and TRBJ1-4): DSGVTQTPKHLITATGQRVTLRCSPRSGDLSVYWYQQSLDQGLQFLIQYYNGEERAKGNILERFSAQQFPDLHSELNLSSLELGDSALYFCASSRGTGREKLFFGSGTQLSVL.

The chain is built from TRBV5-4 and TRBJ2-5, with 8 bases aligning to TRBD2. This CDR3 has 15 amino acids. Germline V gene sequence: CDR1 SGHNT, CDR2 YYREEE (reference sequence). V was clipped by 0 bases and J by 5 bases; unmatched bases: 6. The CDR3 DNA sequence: TGTGCCAGCAGCTTGGTGGCGGGGGGAGGGGAGACCCAGTACTTC. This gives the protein CASSLVAGGGETQYF.

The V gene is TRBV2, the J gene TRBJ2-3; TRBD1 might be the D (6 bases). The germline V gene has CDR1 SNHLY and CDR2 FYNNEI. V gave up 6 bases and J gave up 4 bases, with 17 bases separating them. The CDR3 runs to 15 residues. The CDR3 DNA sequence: TGTGCCAGCAGGGGATTACAGGGAGAGGCAGATACGCAGTATTTT. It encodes CASRGLQGEADTQYF.

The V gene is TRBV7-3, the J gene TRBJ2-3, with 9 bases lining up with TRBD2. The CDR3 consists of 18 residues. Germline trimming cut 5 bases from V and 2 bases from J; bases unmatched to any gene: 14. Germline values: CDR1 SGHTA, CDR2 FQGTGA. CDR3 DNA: TGTGCCAGCAGCCCAGGACTTTTAGCGGGGGTGAACACAGATACGCAGTATTTT. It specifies CASSPGLLAGVNTDTQYF.

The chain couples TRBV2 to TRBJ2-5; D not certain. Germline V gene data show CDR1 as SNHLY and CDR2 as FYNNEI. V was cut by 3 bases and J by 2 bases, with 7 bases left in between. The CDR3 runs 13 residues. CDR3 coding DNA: TGTGCCAGCAGTGACCCCCTACAAGAGACCCAGTACTTC. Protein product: CASSDPLQETQYF.

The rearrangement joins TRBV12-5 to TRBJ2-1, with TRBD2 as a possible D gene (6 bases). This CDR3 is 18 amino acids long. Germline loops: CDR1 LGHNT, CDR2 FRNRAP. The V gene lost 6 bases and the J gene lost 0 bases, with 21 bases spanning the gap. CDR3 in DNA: TGTGCTAGTGGGCGGGACTTGGAGACTTTAAGCTCCTACAATGAGCAGTTCTTC. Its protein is CASGRDLETLSSYNEQFF.

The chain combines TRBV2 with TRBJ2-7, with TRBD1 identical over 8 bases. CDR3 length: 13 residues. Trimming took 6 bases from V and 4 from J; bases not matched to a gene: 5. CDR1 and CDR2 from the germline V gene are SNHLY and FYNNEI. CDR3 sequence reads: CASRVDREYEQYF. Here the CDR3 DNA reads TGTGCCAGCAGGGTGGACAGGGAGTACGAGCAGTACTTC.

CDR3 in DNA: TGTGCCAGCAGTCAAATAAGAGCAGGGGGTGGCGGCTACACCTTC. Amino acids: CASSQIRAGGGGYTF. The chain is built from TRBV7-2 and TRBJ1-2, with 7 bases that match TRBD1. V lost 6 bases and J lost 8; bases outside the gene matches: 15. CDR1 SGHTA and CDR2 FQGNSA come from the germline V gene. The CDR3 is 15 amino acids.

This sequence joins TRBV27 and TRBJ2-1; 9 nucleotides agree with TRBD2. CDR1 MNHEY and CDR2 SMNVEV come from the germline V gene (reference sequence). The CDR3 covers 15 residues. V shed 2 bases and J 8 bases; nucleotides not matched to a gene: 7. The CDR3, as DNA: TGTGCCAGCAGTTTAATCGTAGCGGGGGTTGATGAGCAGTTCTTC. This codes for CASSLIVAGVDEQFF.

The CDR3 DNA follows: TGTGCCAGCAGCTTAGCCCCAGCGGTGAACACCGGGGAGCTGTTTTTT. As protein: CASSLAPAVNTGELFF. This chain uses TRBV7-6 with TRBJ2-2; possibly TRBD2 for D (5 bases). The CDR3 runs to 16 residues. Trimming removed 0 bases from V and 1 base from J, with 9 bases in between. Per germline, CDR1 SGHVS and CDR2 FNYEAQ.